Each of the 25 T cell receptor beta chains below was sequenced from the same sample in a study of breast tumors, draining lymph nodes, adjacent tissues. TCRdb re-called the multiplex PCR reads with MiXCR, one entry per CDR3 protein. This sample carries around 230,000 distinct CDR3 sequences, about 32% of them seen once, and the ten largest clones take just over 1.4%. Breast cancer patients provided tissue from their axillary draining lymph nodes. Input material: axillary lymph node tissue. All receptors come from a female donor with breast cancer. Some clones in this sample may be carry-over from other donors' samples.

This clonotype has a handful of counts. The V call is TRBV20-1, the J call TRBJ2-3; 15 bases line up with TRBD2. CDR1 and CDR2 (germline): DFQATT, SNEGSKA (reference sequence). Losses at the gene ends were 5 bases for V and 6 bases for J; bases not matched to a gene: 3. This CDR3 has 14 amino acids. CDR3 bases: TGCAGTGCTCGGACTAGCGGGAGGGCGGATACGCAGTATTTT. Translation: CSARTSGRADTQYF.

This sequence joins TRBV7-8 and TRBJ1-5; 9 bases match TRBD1. The CDR3 extends over 16 amino acids. J gave up 4 bases and V 5 bases, and 9 bases lay outside the gene matches. Germline V CDR1 and CDR2: SGHVS, FQNEAQ. In DNA, the CDR3 is TGTGCCAGCAGCGTAGACGCCGGGACAGGGAATCAGCCCCAGCATTTT. As protein: CASSVDAGTGNQPQHF. Complete variable domain (other parts from reference TRBV7-8 and TRBJ1-5): GAGVSQSPRYKVAKRGQDVALRCDPISGHVSLFWYQQALGQGPEFLTYFQNEAQLDKSGLPSDRFFAERPEGSVSTLKIQRTQQEDSAVYLCASSVDAGTGNQPQHFGDGTRLSIL.

This clonotype was seen a few times. A read error may be the cause here, since a much bigger clone is one base away. The chain employs TRBV13 and TRBJ2-7; 11 bases line up with TRBD1. With 2 bases clipped from V and 1 base from J, the junction kept 7 bases outside the gene matches. The germline V gene encodes CDR1 PRHDT and CDR2 FYEKMQ (reference sequence). This CDR3 contains 17 residues. The CDR3 DNA follows: TGTGCCAGCAGCTTACGCGAAGGACAGGGGGCTTCCTACGAGCAGTACTTC. Its translation is CASSLREGQGASYEQYF.

V is TRBV29-1 and J is TRBJ2-1; a weak D match, TRBD2 (6 bases). Looked up from germline, CDR1 is SQVTM and CDR2 is ANQGSEA. V shed 8 bases and J shed 6 bases, with 17 bases lying between them. The CDR3 contains 13 residues. CDR3 in amino acids: CSLVSGASNEQFF. DNA for the CDR3: TGCAGCTTGGTGTCGGGAGCCTCCAATGAGCAGTTCTTC.

The chain is built from TRBV19 and TRBJ2-7; possible D gene TRBD2, 6 bases. Trimming pared 2 bases from V and 3 bases from J, leaving 11 bases between. The CDR3 totals 14 residues. Germline V gene lookup returns CDR1 LNHDA and CDR2 SQIVND (reference sequence). CDR3 residues: CASSIRDFLYEQYV. The CDR3 nucleotides read TGTGCCAGTAGTATAAGGGACTTCCTCTACGAGCAGTACGTC.

The chain has TRBV4-3 and TRBJ2-3; TRBD2 matches at 7 bases. After removal of 1 base from V and 3 bases from J, the junction contained 7 bases not matched to a gene. The germline CDR1 and CDR2 sequences are LGHNA and YSLEER. There are 16 residues in the CDR3. The CDR3 region is CASSQGDGGRTDTQYF. In nucleotides, the CDR3 is TGCGCCAGCAGCCAAGGAGATGGCGGGAGAACAGATACGCAGTATTTT.

This clonotype was observed at least ten times. The J gene is TRBJ2-7, the V gene TRBV6-1, with D perhaps TRBD2 (5 bases). The CDR3 has 14 amino acids. V was trimmed by 7 bases and J by 7 bases, leaving 20 bases between them. Germline lookup yields CDR1 MNHNS and CDR2 SASEGT. The CDR3 protein is CASMERGPPWEQYF. DNA for the CDR3: TGTGCCAGCATGGAGAGAGGGCCCCCCTGGGAGCAGTACTTC.

J is TRBJ2-1 and V is TRBV25-1, with D tentatively TRBD1 or TRBD2 (6 bases each). In germline, CDR1 is MGHDK, CDR2 SYGVNS. Trimming left V 2 bases short and J 2 bases short, with 19 bases between. This CDR3 is built from 18 residues. In DNA form, the CDR3 reads TGTGCCAGCAGTGAAATTAGGGGGGCGTCAGGGCCCTACAATGAGCAGTTCTTC. It is translated as CASSEIRGASGPYNEQFF.

This clonotype was recorded many times. CDR3 in amino acids: CASSQGSGTGSYEQYF. Here the CDR3 DNA reads TGTGCCAGCAGCCAAGGGAGCGGGACAGGGTCCTACGAGCAGTACTTC. V is TRBV3-1 and J is TRBJ2-7; the match to TRBD1 covers 9 bases. Germline V lookup: CDR1 LGHDT, CDR2 YNNKEL (reference sequence). The CDR3 consists of 16 residues. Unmatched junction bases numbered 5, after V lost 1 base and J lost 1 base.

This clonotype was seen at least ten times. The rearrangement uses TRBV5-1 and TRBJ2-7, with 11 bases matching TRBD2. Trimming cost V 4 bases and J 7 bases; bases outside gene matches: 7. The CDR3 contains 14 residues. Germline V gene lookup returns CDR1 SGHRS and CDR2 YFSETQ. This CDR3 is CASSQGLADGEQYF. The DNA for the CDR3 is TGCGCCAGCAGCCAGGGACTAGCGGATGGGGAGCAGTACTTC.

This clonotype occurred a few times. This may be a read error: a much more frequent sequence differs by one nucleotide. The rearrangement uses TRBV20-1 and TRBJ2-7; the D gene is possibly TRBD1 (6 bases). The CDR3 runs to 14 residues. Trimming removed 1 base at V and 6 bases at J, with 16 bases between. Germline V gene sequence: CDR1 DFQATT, CDR2 SNEGSKA (reference sequence). CDR3 region: CSARGGQVHSEQYF. CDR3 nucleotides: TGCAGTGCTAGAGGGGGGCAGGTTCACTCCGAGCAGTACTTC.

This clonotype was seen ten or more times. The chain is built from TRBV5-5 and TRBJ1-3; D might be TRBD1 (5 bases). The V and J ends lost 3 bases and 0 bases respectively, with 10 bases between them. Germline-derived CDR1 and CDR2 are SGHKS and YYEKEE (reference sequence). The CDR3 has 15 residues. The CDR3 sequence is CASSYSTGSGNTIYF. The CDR3 DNA sequence: TGTGCCAGCAGCTACTCCACAGGCTCTGGAAACACCATATATTTT.

This clonotype was observed at least ten times. The rearrangement links TRBV5-1 to TRBJ2-3; D is undetermined. CDR1 is SGHRS, CDR2 YFSETQ, per germline. Between the trimmed V and J ends, which lost 4 bases and 2 bases, there was a span of 11 bases. There are 14 residues in the CDR3. CDR3 in amino acids: CASSPFPDTDTQYF. In DNA form, the CDR3 reads TGCGCCAGCAGCCCGTTCCCTGACACAGATACGCAGTATTTT. Based on the CDR3 plus reference TRBV5-1 and TRBJ2-3, the full variable domain is KAGVTQTPRYLIKTRGQQVTLSCSPISGHRSVSWYQQTPGQGLQFLFEYFSETQRNKGNFPGRFSGRQFSNSRSEMNVSTLELGDSALYLCASSPFPDTDTQYFGPGTRLTVL.

This clonotype occurred many times. The genes are TRBV4-3 and TRBJ1-3; possibly TRBD1 for D (6 bases). Trimming took 1 base from V and 4 from J, leaving 14 bases between them. The germline gives CDR1 LGHNA, CDR2 YSLEER. The CDR3 has 16 amino acids. In nucleotides, the CDR3 is TGCGCCAGCAGCCAAGCCCTCCAGGGGTACGGAAACACCATATATTTT. This gives the protein CASSQALQGYGNTIYF.

The table lists this clonotype with a few counts. It may be a read error: a sequence one base away is much more abundant. This chain uses TRBV3-1 with TRBJ1-2, with 7 bases lining up with TRBD1. The CDR3 consists of 14 residues. V lost 1 base to trimming and J lost 8 bases; unmatched junction nucleotides: 7. Per germline, CDR1 LGHDT and CDR2 YNNKEL (reference sequence). DNA of the CDR3: TGTGCCAGCAGCCAAGGCAGGGGGAGCCACGGCTACACCTTC. Translating gives CASSQGRGSHGYTF. The whole variable domain, remainder taken from reference TRBV3-1 and TRBJ1-2, is DTAVSQTPKYLVTQMGNDKSIKCEQNLGHDTMYWYKQDSKKFLKIMFSYNNKELIINETVPNRFSPKSPDKAHLNLHINSLELGDSAVYFCASSQGRGSHGYTFGSGTRLTVV.

At least ten counts were recorded for this clonotype. This rearrangement joins TRBV6-5 to TRBJ1-3; unclear D gene. The CDR3 extends over 17 amino acids. V lost 0 bases to trimming and J lost 0 bases, with 12 bases between them. In germline, CDR1 is MNHEY, CDR2 SVGAGI. CDR3 sequence (DNA): TGTGCCAGCAGTTACTCAGGCAGCTCCAGCTCTGGAAACACCATATATTTT. This encodes CASSYSGSSSSGNTIYF.

The chain has TRBV7-9 and TRBJ1-4; 7 bases fit TRBD1. This CDR3 has 17 residues. V lost 5 bases to trimming and J lost 3 bases; unmatched junction nucleotides: 12. Germline assignment: CDR1 SEHNR and CDR2 FQNEAQ (reference sequence). CDR3 sequence: CASSPGGQGVSNEKLFF. DNA of the CDR3: TGTGCCAGCAGCCCAGGCGGGCAGGGGGTTTCTAATGAAAAACTGTTTTTT.

V gene TRBV19 combines with J gene TRBJ1-1; 7 nucleotides match TRBD1. Losses at the gene ends were 4 bases for V and 6 bases for J; bases not matched to a gene: 8. Germline CDR1 LNHDA, CDR2 SQIVND (reference sequence). CDR3 size: 14 residues. This chain's CDR3 is CASSTAAQGAEAFF. The CDR3 DNA reads as TGTGCCAGTAGTACCGCCGCGCAGGGGGCTGAAGCTTTCTTT.

This clonotype was seen ten or more times. The J gene is TRBJ1-6, the V gene TRBV28; TRBD1 matches at 8 bases. Per germline, CDR1 MDHEN and CDR2 SYDVKM. The ends lost 5 bases at V and 8 bases at J; junction bases unmatched: 8. CDR3 size: 15 residues. The DNA for the CDR3 is TGTGCCAGCAGTGGAGCCACAGGGGGGGATTCACCCCTCCACTTT. Its protein is CASSGATGGDSPLHF.

The chain is built from TRBV2 and TRBJ2-7, with D perhaps TRBD1 or TRBD2 (5 bases each). The V end was cut by 10 bases, the J end by 2 bases, with 21 bases between. This CDR3 contains 15 residues. Per the germline V gene, CDR1 is SNHLY and CDR2 is FYNNEI. CDR3 protein: CATEIPGRAPYEQYF. The CDR3 bases are TGTGCCACCGAGATACCGGGACGAGCCCCCTACGAGCAGTACTTC.

The chain couples TRBV12-3 or TRBV12-4 to TRBJ1-1; perhaps TRBD1 as D (6 bases). The V and J ends lost 5 bases and 5 bases respectively, with 12 bases between them. CDR3 length: 13 amino acids. The CDR3 here is CASSPSRGTEAFF. The CDR3 DNA reads TGTGCCAGCAGTCCCAGCAGGGGAACTGAAGCTTTCTTT.

The chain combines TRBV9 with TRBJ2-2; D is uncertain. Trimming removed 0 bases from V and 12 bases from J, with 9 bases in between. Germline CDR1 is SGDLS and CDR2 is YYNGEE. This CDR3 region has 12 residues. In nucleotides, the CDR3 is TGTGCCAGCAGCGTAGTAGGGAATAAGCTGTTTTTT. Amino acid sequence: CASSVVGNKLFF. The variable domain in full, with the rest retrieved from reference TRBV9 and TRBJ2-2, is DSGVTQTPKHLITATGQRVTLRCSPRSGDLSVYWYQQSLDQGLQFLIQYYNGEERAKGNILERFSAQQFPDLHSELNLSSLELGDSALYFCASSVVGNKLFFGEGSRLTVL.

This clonotype has a count of ten or more. This chain joins TRBV29-1 and TRBJ2-5; D remains ambiguous. Germline CDR1 SQVTM, CDR2 ANQGSEA. V was pared by 1 base and J by 0 bases, with 6 bases between. The length of the CDR3 is 13 residues. The DNA of the CDR3 is TGCAGCGTTGAAGTTCTGTACCAAGAGACCCAGTACTTC. Its protein product is CSVEVLYQETQYF.

In this sample, this clonotype turned up many times. The rearrangement uses TRBV4-1 and TRBJ2-7; 8 nucleotides agree with TRBD2. The length of the CDR3 is 15 residues. The J segment lost 4 bases and the V segment lost 2 bases, leaving 7 bases of the junction unmatched. Germline V lookup: CDR1 MGHRA, CDR2 YSYEKL. CDR3: CASSQQPGGRYEQYF. CDR3 DNA sequence: TGCGCCAGCAGCCAACAGCCGGGGGGGAGGTACGAGCAGTACTTC.

With regard to this clonotype: The junction departs from the called germline gene at one end, perhaps through a read error. The genes are TRBV5-4 and TRBJ2-1; 9 bases map to TRBD2. Germline CDR1 SGHNT, CDR2 YYREEE (reference sequence). The CDR3 totals 15 residues. CDR3 amino acids: CASSLGLADYNGQFF. The CDR3 nucleotides are TGTGCCAGCAGCTTGGGACTAGCGGACTACAATGGGCAGTTCTTC.